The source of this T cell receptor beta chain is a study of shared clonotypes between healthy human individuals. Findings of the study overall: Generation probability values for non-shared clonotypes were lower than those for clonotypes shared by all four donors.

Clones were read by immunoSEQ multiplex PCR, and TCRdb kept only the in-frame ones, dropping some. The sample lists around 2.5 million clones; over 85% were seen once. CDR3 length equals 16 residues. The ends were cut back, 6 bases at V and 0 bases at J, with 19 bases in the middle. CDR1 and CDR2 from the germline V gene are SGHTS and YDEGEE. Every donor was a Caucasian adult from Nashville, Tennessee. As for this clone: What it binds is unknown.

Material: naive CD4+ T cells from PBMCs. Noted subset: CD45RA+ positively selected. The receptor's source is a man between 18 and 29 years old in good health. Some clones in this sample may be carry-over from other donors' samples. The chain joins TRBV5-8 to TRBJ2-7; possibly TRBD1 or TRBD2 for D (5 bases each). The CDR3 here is CASTPPGTTSSYEQYF. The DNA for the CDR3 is TGTGCCAGCACCCCCCCGGGGACCACGAGCTCCTACGAGCAGTACTTC.